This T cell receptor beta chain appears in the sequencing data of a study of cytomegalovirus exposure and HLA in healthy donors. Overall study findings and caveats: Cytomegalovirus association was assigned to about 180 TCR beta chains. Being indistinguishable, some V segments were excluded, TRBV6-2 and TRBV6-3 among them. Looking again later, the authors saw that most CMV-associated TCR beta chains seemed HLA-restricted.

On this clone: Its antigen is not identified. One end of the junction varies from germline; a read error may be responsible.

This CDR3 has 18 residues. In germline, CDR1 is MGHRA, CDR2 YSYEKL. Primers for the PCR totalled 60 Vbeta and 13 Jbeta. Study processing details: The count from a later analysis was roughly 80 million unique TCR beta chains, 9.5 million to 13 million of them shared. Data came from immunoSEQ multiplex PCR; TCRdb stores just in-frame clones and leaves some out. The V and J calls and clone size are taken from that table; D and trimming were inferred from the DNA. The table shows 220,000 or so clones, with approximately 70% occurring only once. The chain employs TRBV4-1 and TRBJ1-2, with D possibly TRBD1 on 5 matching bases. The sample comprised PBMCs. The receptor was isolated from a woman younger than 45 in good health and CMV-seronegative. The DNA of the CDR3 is TGCGCCATCAGCCAAGATCTGACAGTGTATAAAGCTAACTATGGCTACACCTTC. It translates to CAISQDLTVYKANYGYTF.